This is a list of T cell receptor beta chains from one sample in a study of cytomegalovirus exposure and HLA in healthy donors. The assay was immunoSEQ multiplex PCR, and TCRdb's table has in-frame clones only and misses some. The sample holds around 140,000 clones, about 61% seen once. Material: PBMCs. These receptors came from a woman aged 35 to 49 in good health and CMV-seronegative. Each CDR3 is given with its conserved first and last residue. A D gene is named only where the DNA matches it firmly. Clone size is shown for a subset of rows, as once, few, many or a class of expanded clone.

TRBV7-6,TRBJ2-3,-,-,TGTGCCAGCAGCCCTACCCGGTTGAAGAAAGGGGACATCGTCGGGACAGATACGCAGTATTTT,CASSPTRLKKGDIVGTDTQYF
TRBV4-1,TRBJ2-2,-,TRBD1,TGCGCCAGCAGCCAAGCCGACGACAGGGACCTGGGCGGGGAGCTGTTTTTT,CASSQADDRDLGGELFF
TRBV7-2,TRBJ1-1,once,-,TGTGCCAGCAGCTTAAATAGGAACACTGAAGCTTTCTTT,CASSLNRNTEAFF
TRBV4-1,TRBJ2-7,-,TRBD1,TGCGCCAGCAGTTTATACGGGACAGGGCCCTACGAGCAGTACTTC,CASSLYGTGPYEQYF
TRBV6-1,TRBJ1-5,-,TRBD1,TGTGCCAGCAGTGAAACCCCGACAGGGTCGGGCAATCAGCCCCAGCATTTT,CASSETPTGSGNQPQHF
TRBV5-8,TRBJ2-7,few,TRBD1,TGTGCCAGCAGCCGTCTGGGACAGGGAATCTACGAGCAGTACTTC,CASSRLGQGIYEQYF
TRBV6-4,TRBJ2-2,-,TRBD1,TGTGCCAGCAGTGCCCCCGGGACAGGGGGTCACGGGGAGCTGTTTTTT,CASSAPGTGGHGELFF
TRBV7-9,TRBJ1-4,once,TRBD1,TGTGCCAGCAGCTTCCAGGGGGCTGCAACTAATGAAAAACTGTTTTTT,CASSFQGAATNEKLFF
TRBV10-3,TRBJ2-1,few,-,TGTGCCACCGTTAGCACGGCCTACAATGAGCAGTTCTTC,CATVSTAYNEQFF
TRBV2,TRBJ2-3,-,-,TGTGCCAGCTCAATGTGGGGTAGCGGAAGCACAGATACGCAGTATTTT,CASSMWGSGSTDTQYF
TRBV7-3,TRBJ2-1,few,TRBD2,TGTGCCAGCAGCTTAACGGCGGCAAGCGGGGGGCGGGGCAATGAGCAGTTCTTC,CASSLTAASGGRGNEQFF
TRBV11-2,TRBJ2-1,-,TRBD2,TGTGCCAGCAGCCGTCTAGCGGGGGCCTACAATGAGCAGTTCTTC,CASSRLAGAYNEQFF
TRBV11-2,TRBJ1-2,-,-,TGTGCCAGCAGCTTAGAGGCAGGGATCTATGGCTACACCTTC,CASSLEAGIYGYTF
TRBV5-1,TRBJ2-3,few,TRBD2,TGCGCCAGCAGCTTCCCTAGCGGGGGCACAGATACGCAGTATTTT,CASSFPSGGTDTQYF
TRBV5-1,TRBJ1-3,-,-,TGCGCCAGCAGCTTGGACAGGGGAAACACCATATATTTT,CASSLDRGNTIYF
TRBV5-1,TRBJ2-7,once,TRBD2,TGCGCCAGCAGCTTGGAACTAGCGGTACAATACGAGCAGTACTTC,CASSLELAVQYEQYF
TRBV7-3,TRBJ2-2,-,TRBD1,TGTGCCAGCAGCCTGGGACAGGGGACTTCCGGGGAGCTGTTTTTT,CASSLGQGTSGELFF
TRBV7-9,TRBJ2-7,-,TRBD2,TGTGCCAGCAGCCCCGGGGGGGGGCGTTACGAGCAGTACTTC,CASSPGGGRYEQYF
TRBV30,TRBJ1-2,few,-,TGTGCCTGGAGTGTACGATTTGGGACATACAGGAACTATGGCTACACCTTC,CAWSVRFGTYRNYGYTF
TRBV19,TRBJ1-1,-,-,TGTGCCAGTAGCACCCGGTCGTCTTCGCCTGAAGCTTTCTTT,CASSTRSSSPEAFF
TRBV5-1,TRBJ2-5,-,-,TGCGCCAGCAGCTTGGGACAGGCACAAGAGACCCAGTACTTC,CASSLGQAQETQYF
TRBV27,TRBJ1-1,once,-,TGTGCCAGCAGTTTCGGGGTGTCCAACACTGAAGCTTTCTTT,CASSFGVSNTEAFF
TRBV6-5,TRBJ1-1,-,TRBD1,TGTGCCAGCAGTTACGGCTCCGGGACAGTAGGAGCTTTCTTT,CASSYGSGTVGAFF
TRBV19,TRBJ1-3,-,-,TGTGCCAGTAGTATACAGTCCCAAACCGGGAACACCATATATTTT,CASSIQSQTGNTIYF
TRBV19,TRBJ1-2,-,-,TGTGCCAGTAACGATGCGGGGCGCGTTATCTATGGCTACACCTTC,CASNDAGRVIYGYTF
TRBV6-5,TRBJ2-2,-,-,TGTGCCATCGAGGGAAGTGCCGGGGAGCTGTTTTTT,CAIEGSAGELFF
TRBV7-2,TRBJ2-3,-,TRBD2,TGTGCCAGCAGCTTAGCCGGGACTAGCGGGGGGGAGCCAGATACGCAGTATTTT,CASSLAGTSGGEPDTQYF
TRBV28,TRBJ2-7,-,-,TGTGCCAGCAGCTCCTCGAGTTTAGACTACGAGCAGTACTTC,CASSSSSLDYEQYF
TRBV25-1,TRBJ2-5,-,-,TGTGCCAGCAGTCTACCTCTCGGAGGAGGGGAGACCCAGTACTTC,CASSLPLGGGETQYF
TRBV4-2,TRBJ2-3,-,TRBD1,TGTGCCAGCAGCCAAGAACAGGGGCGCGCAGATACGCAGTATTTT,CASSQEQGRADTQYF
TRBV9,TRBJ2-7,-,-,TGTGCCAGCAGCGTAGGCGCAGGGGAGCTCCTCTACGAGCAGTACTTC,CASSVGAGELLYEQYF
TRBV12-5,TRBJ1-5,few,-,TGTGCTAGTGGTTTTAAGTACAGGCGTCGAAATCAGCCCCAGCATTTT,CASGFKYRRRNQPQHF
TRBV4-3,TRBJ1-1,few,-,TGCGCCAGCAGCCAGACTCTTCCGGATCCTGAAGCTTTCTTT,CASSQTLPDPEAFF
TRBV6-4,TRBJ1-2,-,TRBD1,TGTGCCAGCAGTGACGGGACAGGGGGAGTCTATGGCTACACCTTC,CASSDGTGGVYGYTF
TRBV19,TRBJ2-2,-,TRBD1,TGTGCCAGTAGCCTGGGACAGGGGGCTAGGCGAGACACCGGGGAGCTGTTTTTT,CASSLGQGARRDTGELFF
TRBV6-5,TRBJ1-5,once,-,TGTGCCAGCAGTTACTCGGGCTTTCAGCCCCAGCATTTT,CASSYSGFQPQHF